Included here is one TCR beta chain sequence, with context. As yet, its antigen is unknown. These data are taken from a study of T cell responses to AZD1222 COVID-19 vaccine. Generated by immunoSEQ multiplex PCR, the TCRdb table keeps only in-frame clones and is missing some. Counted here are about 140,000 clones, around 92% occurring once; the ten biggest clones make up roughly 12%. Whole-study findings and limits: None of the repertoires were sampled until the peak T cell response had passed. Unmutated variant regions are reportedly the target of nearly half of TCRs that are spike-specific. Spike regions recognized by vaccine-associated CD4 TCRs spanned the protein, led by 160-218 and 743-854.

The V end was cut by 4 bases, the J end by 4 bases, with 16 bases between. The CDR3 is made up of 16 amino acids. The germline V gene has CDR1 MGHRA and CDR2 YSYEKL. This clonotype was obtained from an adult who had recovered from COVID-19. Here the sequenced sample was peripheral blood, taken after recovery from COVID-19. J is TRBJ1-4 and V is TRBV4-1; no firm D call. CDR3 DNA sequence: TGCGCCAGCAGCCCTCGCACCGTGACTCGTAATGAAAAACTGTTTTTT. It specifies CASSPRTVTRNEKLFF.